This TCR beta chain is drawn from a study of T cells in localized non-small cell lung cancer. Study-level results: Uninvolved adjacent lung showed peak T cell clonality, exceeding tumor. Higher blood T cell density tracked longer overall survival. Adjacent lung tissue had a median about 52 of the top 100 clones found in the tumor. Tumor samples were not multi-region, leaving intratumor heterogeneity unexcluded.

Profiling relied on immunoSEQ multiplex PCR, and the TCRdb table lists in-frame clones only, not all of them. Of about 40,000 clones in the sample, 85% to 90% are singletons; the top ten hold around 3.8%. Of note for this clone: The antigen is unknown.

In germline, CDR1 is SGHRS, CDR2 YFSETQ. The CDR3 runs to 13 residues. V lost 4 bases to trimming and J lost 1 base, with 9 bases between them. Sequenced material: peripheral blood, taken before any cancer treatment. The chain links TRBV5-1 to TRBJ2-7; D call uncertain. This TCR was recovered from a man aged 18-55 years with stage I lung adenocarcinoma. The CDR3 DNA follows: TGCGCCAGCAGCCCCTGGGGTTCCTACGAGCAGTACTTC. Its protein is CASSPWGSYEQYF.